This T cell receptor beta chain was recovered during a study of cytomegalovirus exposure and HLA in healthy donors. Concerning this clone: No antigen is known for it.

The PCR used 60 Vbeta and 13 Jbeta primers. Data came from immunoSEQ multiplex PCR; TCRdb stores just in-frame clones and leaves some out. The sample has some 120,000 clones, about four fifths seen once. Whole-study results and caveats: The CMV antigen specificity of a few CMV-associated chains was confirmed through in vitro analysis.

This sequence originates from a man aged 25 to 45 in good health and CMV-seropositive. The sequenced sample consisted of PBMCs.

Here the CDR3 reads CASSTRQGAYGSPLHF. DNA of the CDR3: TGTGCCAGCAGCACCAGACAGGGGGCCTATGGTTCACCCCTCCACTTT. The chain carries TRBV5-4 and TRBJ1-6; 10 bases align to TRBD1. The CDR3 covers 16 residues. Germline CDR1 SGHNT, CDR2 YYREEE (reference sequence). V trimming: 4 bases; J trimming: 9 bases; junction bases outside the gene matches: 10.